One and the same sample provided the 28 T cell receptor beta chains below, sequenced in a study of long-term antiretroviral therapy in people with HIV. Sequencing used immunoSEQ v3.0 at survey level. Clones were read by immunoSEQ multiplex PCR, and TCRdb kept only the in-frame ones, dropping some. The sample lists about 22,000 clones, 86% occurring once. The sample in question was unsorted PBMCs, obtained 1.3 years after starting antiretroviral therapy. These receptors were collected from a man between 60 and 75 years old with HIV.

The CDR3: CASSYGREGLYEQYF. In DNA form, the CDR3 reads TGTGCCAGCAGTTACGGGCGGGAGGGCCTCTACGAGCAGTACTTC. The J gene is TRBJ2-7, the V gene TRBV6-5; 9 bases align to TRBD2. With V trimmed by 2 bases and J by 3 bases, 5 bases remained unmatched. This CDR3 comprises 15 residues. Germline assignment: CDR1 MNHEY and CDR2 SVGAGI.

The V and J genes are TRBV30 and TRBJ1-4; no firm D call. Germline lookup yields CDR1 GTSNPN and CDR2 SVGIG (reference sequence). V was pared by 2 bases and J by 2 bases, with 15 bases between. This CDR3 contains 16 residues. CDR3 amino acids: CAWSTGSVLTNEKLFF. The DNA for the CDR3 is TGTGCCTGGAGTACTGGGTCCGTCTTGACTAATGAAAAACTGTTTTTT.

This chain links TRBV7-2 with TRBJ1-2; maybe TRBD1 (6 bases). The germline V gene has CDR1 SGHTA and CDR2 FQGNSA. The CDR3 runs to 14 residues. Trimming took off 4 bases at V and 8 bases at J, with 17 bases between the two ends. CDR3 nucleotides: TGTGCCAGCAGCTGGAGGGGGAGCTCTGGGGGCTACACCTTC. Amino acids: CASSWRGSSGGYTF.

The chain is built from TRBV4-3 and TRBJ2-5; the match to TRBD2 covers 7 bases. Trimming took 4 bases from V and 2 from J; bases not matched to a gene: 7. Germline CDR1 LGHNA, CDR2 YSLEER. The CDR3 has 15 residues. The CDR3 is CASSPLAGDQETQYF. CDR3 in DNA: TGCGCCAGCAGCCCCCTGGCGGGGGATCAAGAGACCCAGTACTTC.

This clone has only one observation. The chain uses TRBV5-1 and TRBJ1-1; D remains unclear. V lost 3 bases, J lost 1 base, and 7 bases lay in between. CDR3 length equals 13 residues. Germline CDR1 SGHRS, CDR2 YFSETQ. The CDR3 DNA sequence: TGCGCCAGCAGCTACACAGCGAACACTGAAGCTTTCTTT. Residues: CASSYTANTEAFF.

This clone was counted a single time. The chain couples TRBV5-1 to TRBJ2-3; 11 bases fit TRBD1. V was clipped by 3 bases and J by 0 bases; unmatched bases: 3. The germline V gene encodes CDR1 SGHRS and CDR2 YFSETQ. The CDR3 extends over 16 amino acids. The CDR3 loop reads CASSWTGGGSTDTQYF. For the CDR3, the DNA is TGCGCCAGCAGCTGGACAGGGGGCGGCAGCACAGATACGCAGTATTTT.

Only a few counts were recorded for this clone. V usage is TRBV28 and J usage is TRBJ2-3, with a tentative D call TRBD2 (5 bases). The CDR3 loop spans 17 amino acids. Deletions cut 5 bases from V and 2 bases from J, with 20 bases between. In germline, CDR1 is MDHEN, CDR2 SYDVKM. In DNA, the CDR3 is TGTGCCAGCAGTCCACCACGGGGTGGGTATGTCACAGATACGCAGTATTTT. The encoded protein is CASSPPRGGYVTDTQYF.

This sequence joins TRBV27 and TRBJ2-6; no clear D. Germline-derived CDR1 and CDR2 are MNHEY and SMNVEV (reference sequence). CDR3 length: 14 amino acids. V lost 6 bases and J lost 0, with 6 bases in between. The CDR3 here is CASRKTSGANVLTF. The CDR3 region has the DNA TGTGCCAGCAGAAAGACCTCTGGGGCCAACGTCCTGACTTTC.

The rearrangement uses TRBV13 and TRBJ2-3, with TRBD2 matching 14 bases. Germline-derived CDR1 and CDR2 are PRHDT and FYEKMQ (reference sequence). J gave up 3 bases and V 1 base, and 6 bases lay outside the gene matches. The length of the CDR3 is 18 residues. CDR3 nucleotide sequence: TGTGCCAGCAGCTTAGTACAGGGGACTAGCGGGGGTACAGATACGCAGTATTTT. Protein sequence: CASSLVQGTSGGTDTQYF.

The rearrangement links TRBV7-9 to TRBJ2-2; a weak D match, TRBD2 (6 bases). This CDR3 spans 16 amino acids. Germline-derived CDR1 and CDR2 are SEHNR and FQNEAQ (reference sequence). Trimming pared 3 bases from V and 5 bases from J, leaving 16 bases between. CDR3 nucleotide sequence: TGTGCCAGCAGCTTCGACTCGGGGGTAATGACCGGGGAGCTGTTTTTT. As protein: CASSFDSGVMTGELFF.

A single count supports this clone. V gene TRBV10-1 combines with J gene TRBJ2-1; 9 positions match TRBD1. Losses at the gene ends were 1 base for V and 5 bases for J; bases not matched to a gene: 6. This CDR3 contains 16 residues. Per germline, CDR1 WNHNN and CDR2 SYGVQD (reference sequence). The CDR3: CASSELGTGKDNEQFF. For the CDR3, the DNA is TGCGCCAGCAGTGAGTTGGGGACAGGGAAAGACAATGAGCAGTTCTTC.

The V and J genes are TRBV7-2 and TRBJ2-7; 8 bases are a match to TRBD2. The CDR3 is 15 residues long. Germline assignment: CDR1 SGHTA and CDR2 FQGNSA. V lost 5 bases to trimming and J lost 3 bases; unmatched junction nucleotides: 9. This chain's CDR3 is CASSARLASVYEQYF. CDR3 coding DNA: TGTGCCAGCAGCGCGCGACTAGCGAGCGTCTACGAGCAGTACTTC.

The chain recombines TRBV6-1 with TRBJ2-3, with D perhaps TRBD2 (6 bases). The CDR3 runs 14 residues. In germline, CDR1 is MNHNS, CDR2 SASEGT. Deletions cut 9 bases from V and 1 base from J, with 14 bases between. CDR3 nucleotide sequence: TGTGCCAGTACCCTTAGCGGAGGCACAGATACGCAGTATTTT. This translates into CASTLSGGTDTQYF.

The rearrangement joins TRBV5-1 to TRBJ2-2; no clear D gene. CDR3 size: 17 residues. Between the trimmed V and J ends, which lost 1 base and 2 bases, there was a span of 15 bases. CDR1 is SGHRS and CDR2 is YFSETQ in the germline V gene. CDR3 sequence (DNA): TGCGCCAGCAGCTTGTTTGGGGATTCCGGTAACACCGGGGAGCTGTTTTTT. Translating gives CASSLFGDSGNTGELFF.

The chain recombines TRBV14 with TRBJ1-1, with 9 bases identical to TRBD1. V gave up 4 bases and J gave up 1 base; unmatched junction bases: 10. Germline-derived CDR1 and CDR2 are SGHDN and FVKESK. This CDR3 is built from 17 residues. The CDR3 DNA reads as TGTGCCAGCAGCCGTCACGGGGACAGGGTCCCGAACACTGAAGCTTTCTTT. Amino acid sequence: CASSRHGDRVPNTEAFF.

CDR3 sequence: CASSSDRGAGETQYF. DNA for the CDR3: TGTGCCAGCAGCTCAGACAGGGGGGCAGGAGAGACCCAGTACTTC. The rearrangement links TRBV14 to TRBJ2-5; 9 bases map to TRBD1. The V gene end was trimmed by 5 bases and the J gene end by 4 bases; junction bases not matched to a gene: 8. The CDR3 is 15 residues long. Germline V gene data show CDR1 as SGHDN and CDR2 as FVKESK.

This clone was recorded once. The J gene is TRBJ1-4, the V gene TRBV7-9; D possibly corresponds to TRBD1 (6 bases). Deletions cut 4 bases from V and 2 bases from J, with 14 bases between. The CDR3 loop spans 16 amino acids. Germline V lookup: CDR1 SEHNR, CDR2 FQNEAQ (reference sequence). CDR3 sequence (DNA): TGTGCCAGCAGCTGGCCTACAGGGTGGACTAATGAAAAACTGTTTTTT. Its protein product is CASSWPTGWTNEKLFF.

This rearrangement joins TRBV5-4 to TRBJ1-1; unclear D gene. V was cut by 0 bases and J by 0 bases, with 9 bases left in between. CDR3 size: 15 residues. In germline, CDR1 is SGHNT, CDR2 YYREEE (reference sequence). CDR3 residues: CASSLGRSMNTEAFF. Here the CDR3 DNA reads TGTGCCAGCAGCTTGGGACGGAGCATGAACACTGAAGCTTTCTTT.

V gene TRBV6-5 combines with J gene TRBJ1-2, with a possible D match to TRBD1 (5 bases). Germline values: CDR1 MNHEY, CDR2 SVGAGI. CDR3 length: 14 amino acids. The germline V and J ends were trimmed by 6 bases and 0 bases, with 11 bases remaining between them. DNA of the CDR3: TGTGCCAGCAGCCCGACAGCTTCTAACTATGGCTACACCTTC. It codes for CASSPTASNYGYTF.

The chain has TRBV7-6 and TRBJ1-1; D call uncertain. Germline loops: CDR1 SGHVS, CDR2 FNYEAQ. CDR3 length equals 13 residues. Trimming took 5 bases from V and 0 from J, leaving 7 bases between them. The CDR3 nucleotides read TGTGCCAGCAGCAGTCAGATGAACACTGAAGCTTTCTTT. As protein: CASSSQMNTEAFF. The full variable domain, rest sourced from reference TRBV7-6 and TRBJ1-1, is GAGVSQSPRYKVTKRGQDVALRCDPISGHVSLYWYRQALGQGPEFLTYFNYEAQQDKSGLPNDRFSAERPEGSISTLTIQRTEQRDSAMYRCASSSQMNTEAFFGQGTRLTVV.

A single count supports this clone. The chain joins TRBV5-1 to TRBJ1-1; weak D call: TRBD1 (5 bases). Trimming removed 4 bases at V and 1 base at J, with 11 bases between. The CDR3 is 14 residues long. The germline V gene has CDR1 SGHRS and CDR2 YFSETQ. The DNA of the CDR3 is TGCGCCAGCAGCCTTTCCCAGGGGAACACTGAAGCTTTCTTT. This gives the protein CASSLSQGNTEAFF.

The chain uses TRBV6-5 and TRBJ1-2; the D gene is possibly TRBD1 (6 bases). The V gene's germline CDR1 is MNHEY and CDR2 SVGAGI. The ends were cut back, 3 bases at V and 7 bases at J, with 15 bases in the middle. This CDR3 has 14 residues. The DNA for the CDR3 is TGTGCCAGCAGTTATTGGGGGGCGCGGTCTGGCTACACCTTC. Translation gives CASSYWGARSGYTF.

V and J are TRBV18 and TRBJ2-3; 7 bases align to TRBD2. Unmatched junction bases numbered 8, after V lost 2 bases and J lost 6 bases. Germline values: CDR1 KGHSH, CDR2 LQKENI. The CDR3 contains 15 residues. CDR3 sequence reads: CASSPSLAVGDTQYF. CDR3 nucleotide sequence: TGTGCCAGCTCACCATCCCTAGCGGTTGGCGATACGCAGTATTTT. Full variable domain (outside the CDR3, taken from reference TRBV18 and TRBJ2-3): NAGVMQNPRHLVRRRGQEARLRCSPMKGHSHVYWYRQLPEEGLKFMVYLQKENIIDESGMPKERFSAEFPKEGPSILRIQQVVRGDSAAYFCASSPSLAVGDTQYFGPGTRLTVL.

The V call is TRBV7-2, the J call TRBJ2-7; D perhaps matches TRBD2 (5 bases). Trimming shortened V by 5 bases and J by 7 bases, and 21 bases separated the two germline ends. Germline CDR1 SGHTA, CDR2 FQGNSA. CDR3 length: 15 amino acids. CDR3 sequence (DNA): TGTGCCAGCAGCCCCCTGGCGGCCGGGATTGGAGAGCAGTACTTC. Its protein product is CASSPLAAGIGEQYF.

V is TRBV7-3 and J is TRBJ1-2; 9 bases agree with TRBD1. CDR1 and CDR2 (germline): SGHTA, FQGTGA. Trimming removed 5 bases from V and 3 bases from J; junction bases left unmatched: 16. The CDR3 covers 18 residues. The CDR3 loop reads CASSPWASGGQGYYGYTF. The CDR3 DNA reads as TGTGCCAGCAGCCCCTGGGCGAGCGGGGGACAGGGTTACTATGGCTACACCTTC.

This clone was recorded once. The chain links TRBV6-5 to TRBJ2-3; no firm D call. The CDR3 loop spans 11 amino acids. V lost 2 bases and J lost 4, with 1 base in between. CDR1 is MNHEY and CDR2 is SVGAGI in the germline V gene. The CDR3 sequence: CASSYADTQYF. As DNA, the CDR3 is TGTGCCAGCAGTTACGCAGATACGCAGTATTTT.

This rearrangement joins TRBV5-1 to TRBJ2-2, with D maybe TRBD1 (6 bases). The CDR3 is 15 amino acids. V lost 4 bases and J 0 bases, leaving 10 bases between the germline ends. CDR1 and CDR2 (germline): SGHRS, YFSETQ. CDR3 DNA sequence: TGCGCCAGCAGCCTGGACAGATCGAACACCGGGGAGCTGTTTTTT. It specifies CASSLDRSNTGELFF.

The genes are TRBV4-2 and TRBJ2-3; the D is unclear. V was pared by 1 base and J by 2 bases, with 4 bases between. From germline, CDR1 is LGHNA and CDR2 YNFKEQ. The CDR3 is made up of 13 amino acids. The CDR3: CASSQGDTDTQYF. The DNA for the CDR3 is TGTGCCAGCAGCCAAGGGGACACAGATACGCAGTATTTT.